This T cell receptor beta chain was observed in a study of CD8+ T cells in alopecia areata. Regarding treatment: oral pan-JAK inhibitor, 5-10 mg twice daily. Following RNA extraction, reverse transcription yielded cDNA that acted as the sequencing template. This table comes from immunoSEQ multiplex PCR, and its TCRdb copy is limited to in-frame clones, with some not included. The data contain approximately 150,000 clones, less than 80% of them singletons. The CDR3 is 14 residues long. V was cut by 2 bases and J by 13 bases, with 15 bases left in between. Germline CDR1 reads MNHEY; CDR2 reads SVGAGI. The source material was CD4+ T cells sorted from blood, sampled at week 24, from a patient treated with tofacitinib. The chain combines TRBV6-5 with TRBJ1-6, with TRBD1 as a possible D gene (5 bases). This clonotype was sampled from a human donor with alopecia areata. The CDR3 sequence is CASSYGGLSGPLHF. The CDR3 bases are TGTGCCAGCAGTTACGGGGGGTTGTCGGGGCCCCTCCACTTT.